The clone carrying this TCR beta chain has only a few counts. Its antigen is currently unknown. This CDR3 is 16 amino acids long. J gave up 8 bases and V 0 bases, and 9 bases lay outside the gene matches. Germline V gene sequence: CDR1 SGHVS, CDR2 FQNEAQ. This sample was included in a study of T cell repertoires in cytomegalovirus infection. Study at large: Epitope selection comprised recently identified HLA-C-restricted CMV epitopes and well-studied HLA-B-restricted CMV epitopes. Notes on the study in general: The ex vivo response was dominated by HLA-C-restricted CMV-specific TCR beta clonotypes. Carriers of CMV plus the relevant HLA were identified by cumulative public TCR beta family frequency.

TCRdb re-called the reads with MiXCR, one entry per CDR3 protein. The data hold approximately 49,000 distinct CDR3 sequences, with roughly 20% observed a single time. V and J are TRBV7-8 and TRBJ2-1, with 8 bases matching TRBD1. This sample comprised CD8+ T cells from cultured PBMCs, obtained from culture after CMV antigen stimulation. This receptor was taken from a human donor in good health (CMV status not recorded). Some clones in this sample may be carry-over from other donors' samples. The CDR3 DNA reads TGTGCCAGCAGCTTAGCGCGTACAGGGGGGATCGATGAGCAGTTCTTC. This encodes CASSLARTGGIDEQFF.